This is a list of T cell receptor beta chains from one sample in a study of Ad26.COV2.S vaccination and SARS-CoV-2 variants. Here immunoSEQ multiplex PCR was the method, and the copy in TCRdb shows in-frame clones only, minus some. The sample includes about 420,000 clones, 88% of them seen just once. The sequences come from peripheral blood, collected in a trial of Ad26.COV2.S vaccine versus placebo. The receptors shown here come from a person aged 18-60 years who received the Ad26.COV2.S COVID-19 vaccine or a placebo. The CDR3 runs from the conserved cysteine through the conserved F or W. A D gene is named only where the DNA matches it firmly. Expanded clones are given a class, and other clones once, few, many or no size at all.

NA,NA,TRBJ2-1,TRBV9,TGTGCCAGCAGCGTAGGGTCCAATCGCAGATACGATGAGCAGTTCTTC,CASSVGSNRRYDEQFF
NA,NA,TRBJ2-7,TRBV6-6,TGTGCCAGCACCCACCCCGGCTTCCCCGAGCAGTACTTC,CASTHPGFPEQYF
NA,NA,TRBJ1-1,TRBV11-2,TGTGCCAGCAGCTTATCAGGGTCATCTGAAGCTTTCTTT,CASSLSGSSEAFF
TRBD1,NA,TRBJ2-5,TRBV7-3,TGTGCCAGCAGCTTGTCCGGGACAGGGGTACAAGAGACCCAGTACTTC,CASSLSGTGVQETQYF
TRBD2,NA,TRBJ2-7,TRBV5-1,TGCGCCAGCAGCTCTTCGACTAGCGGGGGGTACGAGCAGTACTTC,CASSSSTSGGYEQYF
NA,NA,TRBJ2-3,TRBV21-1,TGTGCCAGCAGCAAAGGGGCGGGGGAGGTAGATACGCAGTATTTT,CASSKGAGEVDTQYF
NA,NA,TRBJ1-3,TRBV28,TGTGCCAGCAGTTCCCTCCGAATGCCTGGAAACACCATATATTTT,CASSSLRMPGNTIYF
TRBD2,NA,TRBJ2-5,TRBV7-2,TGTGCCAGCAGCTTGACTGGGACTAGCGGGGGCACAGAGACCCAGTACTTC,CASSLTGTSGGTETQYF
NA,NA,TRBJ1-1,TRBV7-2,TGTGCCAGCAGCTTAAGACCGAAGAACACTGAAGCTTTCTTT,CASSLRPKNTEAFF
NA,NA,TRBJ2-7,TRBV9,TGTGCCAGCAGCGTAGAGAAGGGGACCTACGAGCAGTACTTC,CASSVEKGTYEQYF
NA,NA,TRBJ1-5,TRBV28,TGTGCCAGCAGTGGTGTAGGCAATCAGCCCCAGCATTTT,CASSGVGNQPQHF
TRBD1,NA,TRBJ2-7,TRBV11-1,TGTGCCAGCAGTCATACCGGGACAGGGGTCTACGAGCAGTACTTC,CASSHTGTGVYEQYF
TRBD1,NA,TRBJ2-3,TRBV11-3,TGTGCCAGCAGCCGACAGGGAAGCACAGATACGCAGTATTTT,CASSRQGSTDTQYF
NA,once,TRBJ1-5,TRBV20-1,TGCAGTGCTAGTGGATACTCACAGCAAACTAATCAGCCCCAGCATTTT,CSASGYSQQTNQPQHF
NA,NA,TRBJ2-3,TRBV9,TGTGCCAGCAGCGTAGCCCCCGGGACTAGCACAGATACGCAGTATTTT,CASSVAPGTSTDTQYF
TRBD1,NA,TRBJ2-3,TRBV6-6,TGTGCCAGCAGTTACTCCGACAGGGGCCCAGATACGCAGTATTTT,CASSYSDRGPDTQYF
NA,NA,TRBJ2-6,TRBV9,TGTGCCAGCAGCGTAGAATGGGGTTCCGGGGCCAACGTCCTGACTTTC,CASSVEWGSGANVLTF